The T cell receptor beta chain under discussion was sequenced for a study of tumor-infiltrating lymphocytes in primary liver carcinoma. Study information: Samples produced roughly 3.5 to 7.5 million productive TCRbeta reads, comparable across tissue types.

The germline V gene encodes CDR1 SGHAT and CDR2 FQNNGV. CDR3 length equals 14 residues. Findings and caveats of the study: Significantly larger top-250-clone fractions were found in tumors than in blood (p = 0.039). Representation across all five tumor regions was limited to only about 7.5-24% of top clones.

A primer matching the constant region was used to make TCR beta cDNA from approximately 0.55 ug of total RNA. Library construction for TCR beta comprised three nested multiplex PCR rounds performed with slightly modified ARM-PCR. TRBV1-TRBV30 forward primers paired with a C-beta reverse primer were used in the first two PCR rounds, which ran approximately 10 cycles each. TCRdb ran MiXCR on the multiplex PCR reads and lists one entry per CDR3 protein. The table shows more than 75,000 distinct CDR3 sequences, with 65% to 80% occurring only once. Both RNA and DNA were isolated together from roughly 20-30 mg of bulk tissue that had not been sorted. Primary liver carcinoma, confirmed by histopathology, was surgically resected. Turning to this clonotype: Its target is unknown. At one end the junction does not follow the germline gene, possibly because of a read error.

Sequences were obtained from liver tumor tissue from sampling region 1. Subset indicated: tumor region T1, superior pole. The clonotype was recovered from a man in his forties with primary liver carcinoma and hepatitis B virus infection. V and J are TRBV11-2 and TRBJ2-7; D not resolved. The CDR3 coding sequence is TGTACCAGCAGCTTAACTGACATAGCCTACGACCAGTACTTC. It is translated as CTSSLTDIAYDQYF.